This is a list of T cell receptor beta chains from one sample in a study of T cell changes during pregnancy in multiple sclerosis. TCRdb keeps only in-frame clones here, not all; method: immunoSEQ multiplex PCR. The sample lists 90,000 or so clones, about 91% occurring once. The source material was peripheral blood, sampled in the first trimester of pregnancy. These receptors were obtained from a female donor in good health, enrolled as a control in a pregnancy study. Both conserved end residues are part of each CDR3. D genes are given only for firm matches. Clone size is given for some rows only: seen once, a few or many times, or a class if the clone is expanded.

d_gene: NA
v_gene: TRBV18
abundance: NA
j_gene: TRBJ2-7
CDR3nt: TGTGCCAGCTCACCACCCACGGGTTACGAGCAGTACTTC
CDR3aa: CASSPPTGYEQYF

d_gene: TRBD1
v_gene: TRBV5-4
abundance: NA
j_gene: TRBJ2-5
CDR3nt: TGTGCCAGCAGCTTGGGGGGGGACAGGGGGCAAGAGACCCAGTACTTC
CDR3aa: CASSLGGDRGQETQYF

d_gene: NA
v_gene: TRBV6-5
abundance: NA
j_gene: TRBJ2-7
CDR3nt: TGTGCCAGCAGCGAGGGGACAAGGAACTACGAGCAGTACTTC
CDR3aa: CASSEGTRNYEQYF

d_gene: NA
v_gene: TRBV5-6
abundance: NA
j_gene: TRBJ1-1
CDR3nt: TGTGCCAGCAGCTTGGTCAGGGAAGGTACTGAAGCTTTCTTT
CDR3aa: CASSLVREGTEAFF

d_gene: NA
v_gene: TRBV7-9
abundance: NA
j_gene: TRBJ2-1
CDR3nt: TGTGCCAGCAGCCCGAGGACTATACACAATGAGCAGTTCTTC
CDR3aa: CASSPRTIHNEQFF

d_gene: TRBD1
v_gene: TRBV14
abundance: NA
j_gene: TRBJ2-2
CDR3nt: TGTGCCAGCAGCCCCAGACAGTGGACAGGTAGTGCGAACACCGGGGAGCTGTTTTTT
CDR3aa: CASSPRQWTGSANTGELFF

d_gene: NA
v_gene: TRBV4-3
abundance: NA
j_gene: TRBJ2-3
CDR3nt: TGCGCCAGCAGCCAAGATGAGTATTCCGGAGATACGCAGTATTTT
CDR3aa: CASSQDEYSGDTQYF

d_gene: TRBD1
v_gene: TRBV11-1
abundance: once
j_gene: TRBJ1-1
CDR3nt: TGTGCCAGCAGCTCGCGCCCGGGACAGGGGGTTTCTGAAGCTTTCTTT
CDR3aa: CASSSRPGQGVSEAFF

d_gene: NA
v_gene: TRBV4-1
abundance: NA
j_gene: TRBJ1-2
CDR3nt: TGCGCCAGCAGCCAAGATGAATGGGACACCTACTATGGCTACACCTTC
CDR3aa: CASSQDEWDTYYGYTF

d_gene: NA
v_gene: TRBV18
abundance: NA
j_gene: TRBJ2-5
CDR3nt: TGTGCCAGCTCACCAGGACAGAGGGAGACCCAGTACTTC
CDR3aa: CASSPGQRETQYF

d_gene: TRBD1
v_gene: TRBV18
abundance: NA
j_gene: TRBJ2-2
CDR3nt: TGTGCCAGCTCACCTGGTGGCGACAGGGCAATCGGGGAGCTGTTTTTT
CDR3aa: CASSPGGDRAIGELFF

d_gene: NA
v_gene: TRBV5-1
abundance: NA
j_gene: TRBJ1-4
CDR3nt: TGCGCCAGCAGCTTGGACAGCCGAAATGAAAAACTGTTTTTT
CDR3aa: CASSLDSRNEKLFF

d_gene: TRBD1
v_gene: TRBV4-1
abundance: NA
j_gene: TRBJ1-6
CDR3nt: TGCGCCAGCAGCCCGGGACAGGGGGCCCCTCTTTCACATTCACCCCTCCACTTT
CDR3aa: CASSPGQGAPLSHSPLHF

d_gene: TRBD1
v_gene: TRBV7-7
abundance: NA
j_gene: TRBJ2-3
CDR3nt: TGTGCTAGCAGCTCCGGGACAGGGAGCACAGATACGCAGTATTTT
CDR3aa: CASSSGTGSTDTQYF

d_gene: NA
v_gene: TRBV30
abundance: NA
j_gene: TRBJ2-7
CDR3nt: TGTGCCTGGGACCCAGGCAGTGGCTCCGAGCAGTACTTC
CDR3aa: CAWDPGSGSEQYF

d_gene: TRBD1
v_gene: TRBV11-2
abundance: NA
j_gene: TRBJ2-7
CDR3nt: TGTGCCAGCAGCTCACAGGGGCTGTCCTACGAGCAGTACTTC
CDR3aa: CASSSQGLSYEQYF

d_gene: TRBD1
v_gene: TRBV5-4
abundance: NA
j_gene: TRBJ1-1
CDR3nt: TGTGCCAGCAGCGACCTGACAGGGGGCGGAACTGAAGCTTTCTTT
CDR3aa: CASSDLTGGGTEAFF

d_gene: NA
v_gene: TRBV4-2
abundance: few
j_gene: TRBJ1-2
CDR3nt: TGTGCCAGCTCACAGGGTAACTATGGCTACACCTTC
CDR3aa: CASSQGNYGYTF

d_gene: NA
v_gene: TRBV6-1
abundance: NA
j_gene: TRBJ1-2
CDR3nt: TGTGCCAGCGGCTGGGGGCAGTCTGGCTACACCTTC
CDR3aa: CASGWGQSGYTF

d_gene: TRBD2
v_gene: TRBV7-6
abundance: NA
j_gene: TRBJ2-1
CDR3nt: TGTGCCAGCAGCTCAATAACTAGCGGGGGGGAGCAGTTCTTC
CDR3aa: CASSSITSGGEQFF

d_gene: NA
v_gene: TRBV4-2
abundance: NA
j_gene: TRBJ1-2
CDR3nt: TGTGCCAGCAGCCAAGCCCGCGGGGGGTGGGATGGCTACACCTTC
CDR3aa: CASSQARGGWDGYTF

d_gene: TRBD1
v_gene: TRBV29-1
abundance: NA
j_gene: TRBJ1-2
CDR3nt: TGCAGCGTTATCGAACGGACAGGGCATGGCTACACCTTC
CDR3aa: CSVIERTGHGYTF

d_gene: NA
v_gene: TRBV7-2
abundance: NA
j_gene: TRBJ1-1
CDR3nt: TGTGCCAGCAGCCAGGGGTCAGCAATGAACACTGAAGCTTTCTTT
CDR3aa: CASSQGSAMNTEAFF

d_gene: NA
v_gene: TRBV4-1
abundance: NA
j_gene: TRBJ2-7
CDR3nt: TGCGCCAGCAGCCAAGATTGGGGCAGCTCCTACGAGCAGTACTTC
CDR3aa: CASSQDWGSSYEQYF

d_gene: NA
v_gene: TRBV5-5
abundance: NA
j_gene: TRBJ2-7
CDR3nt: TGTGCCAGCAGCTTGGGGGACGGGAGCCCCCCCTACGAGCAGTACTTC
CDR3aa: CASSLGDGSPPYEQYF

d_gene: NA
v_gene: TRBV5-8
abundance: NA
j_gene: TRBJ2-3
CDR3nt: TGTGCCAGCAGATCTGGCCCAGATATGGATACGCAGTATTTT
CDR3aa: CASRSGPDMDTQYF

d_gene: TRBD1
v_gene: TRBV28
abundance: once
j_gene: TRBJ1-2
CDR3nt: TGTGCCAGCAAATGGCTTGGGGACAGGGCTTACTATGGCTACACCTTC
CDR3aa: CASKWLGDRAYYGYTF

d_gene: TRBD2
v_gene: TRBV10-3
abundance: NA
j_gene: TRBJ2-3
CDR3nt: TGTGCCATCAGTGAAGGGGCTAGCGGGGGGGCAGATACGCAGTATTTT
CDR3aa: CAISEGASGGADTQYF

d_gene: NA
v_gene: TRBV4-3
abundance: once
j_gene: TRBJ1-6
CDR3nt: TGCGCCAGCAGCCAAGAAAGGGGTCATCATAATTCACCCCTCCACTTT
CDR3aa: CASSQERGHHNSPLHF

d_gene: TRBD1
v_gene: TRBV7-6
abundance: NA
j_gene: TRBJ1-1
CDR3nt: TGTGCCAGCACCCCGGGACAGGCAAACACTGAAGCTTTCTTT
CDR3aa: CASTPGQANTEAFF

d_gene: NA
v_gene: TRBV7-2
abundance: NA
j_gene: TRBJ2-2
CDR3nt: TGTGCCAGCAGCTTCCAGCAGGGCGTCGGGGAGCTGTTTTTT
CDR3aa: CASSFQQGVGELFF

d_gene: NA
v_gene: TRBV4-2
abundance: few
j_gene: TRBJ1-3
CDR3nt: TGTGCCAGCAGCCAAGAATCTAGAAGAGGGGGAAACACCATATATTTT
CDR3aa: CASSQESRRGGNTIYF

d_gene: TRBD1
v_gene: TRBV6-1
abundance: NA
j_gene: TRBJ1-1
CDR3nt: TGTGCCGGCAATGAGGGGGCTGGAACTGAAGCTTTCTTT
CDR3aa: CAGNEGAGTEAFF

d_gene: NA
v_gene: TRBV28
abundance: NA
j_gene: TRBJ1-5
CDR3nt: TGTGCCAGCAGTTTAGTAGGAAAAACAGGCAATCAGCCCCAGCATTTT
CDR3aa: CASSLVGKTGNQPQHF

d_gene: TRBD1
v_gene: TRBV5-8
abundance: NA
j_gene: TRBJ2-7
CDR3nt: TGTGCCAGCAGCCCTCAGGACAGGGGTACCTACGAGCAGTACTTC
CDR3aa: CASSPQDRGTYEQYF

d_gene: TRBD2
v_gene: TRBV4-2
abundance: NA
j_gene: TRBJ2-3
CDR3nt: TGTGCCAGCAGCCAATCTTTAGCGGGGGGGACCACAGATACGCAGTATTTT
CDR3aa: CASSQSLAGGTTDTQYF

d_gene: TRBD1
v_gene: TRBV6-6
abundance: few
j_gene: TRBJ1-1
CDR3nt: TGTGCCAGCAGCCGTCAGGGGGCGTCTTTAGCTGAAGCTTTCTTT
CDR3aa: CASSRQGASLAEAFF

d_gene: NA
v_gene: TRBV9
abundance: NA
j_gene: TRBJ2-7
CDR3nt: TGTGCCAGCAGTGTACGATCGGACAGTTCCTACGAGCAGTACTTC
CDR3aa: CASSVRSDSSYEQYF

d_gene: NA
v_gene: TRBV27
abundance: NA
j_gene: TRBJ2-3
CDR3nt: TGTGCCAGCAGTTCTTTTCCGTGGCGGGGGCACATTGGTACGCAGTATTTT
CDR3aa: CASSSFPWRGHIGTQYF

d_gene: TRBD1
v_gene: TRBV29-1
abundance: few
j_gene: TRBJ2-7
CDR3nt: TGCAGCGTTGGTGTGGGCGGGACAGGGGGCGAGCAGTACTTC
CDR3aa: CSVGVGGTGGEQYF

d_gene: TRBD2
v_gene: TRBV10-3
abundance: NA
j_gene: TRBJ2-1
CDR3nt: TGTGCCATCCGAGTAGGGACTAGCTCCTACAATGAGCAGTTCTTC
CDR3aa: CAIRVGTSSYNEQFF

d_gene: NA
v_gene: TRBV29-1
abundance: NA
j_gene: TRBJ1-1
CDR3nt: TGCAGCGTTGAGACAAACACTGAAGCTTTCTTT
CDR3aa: CSVETNTEAFF

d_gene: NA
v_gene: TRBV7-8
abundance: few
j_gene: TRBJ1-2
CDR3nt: TGTGCCAGCAGCTTAAGCCGGGAGGTTCTCTTCTTC
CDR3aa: CASSLSREVLFF

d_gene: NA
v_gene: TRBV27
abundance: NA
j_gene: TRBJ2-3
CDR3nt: TGTGCCAGCAGTCTACGGGGTTCTCCAGGCTATACGCAGTATTTT
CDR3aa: CASSLRGSPGYTQYF

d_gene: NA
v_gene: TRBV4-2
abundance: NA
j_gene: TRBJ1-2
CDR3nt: TGTGCCAGCAGCCAAGATAGTGGGCAGCCCTATGGCTACACCTTC
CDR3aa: CASSQDSGQPYGYTF

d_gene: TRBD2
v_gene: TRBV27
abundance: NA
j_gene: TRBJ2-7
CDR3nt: TGTGCCAGCAGTCGCAAACTAGCGGGGCGGGCGGGGTCCTACGAGCAGTACTTC
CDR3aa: CASSRKLAGRAGSYEQYF

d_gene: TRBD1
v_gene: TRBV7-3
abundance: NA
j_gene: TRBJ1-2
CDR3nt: TGTGCCAGCAGCAACCCGACCAACAGGGGTACGGGAGGCTACACCTTC
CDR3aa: CASSNPTNRGTGGYTF

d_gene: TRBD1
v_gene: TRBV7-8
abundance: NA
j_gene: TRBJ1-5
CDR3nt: TGTGCCAGCAGCTCTCCACAGGGGGCGATGAATCAGCCCCAGCATTTT
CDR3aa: CASSSPQGAMNQPQHF

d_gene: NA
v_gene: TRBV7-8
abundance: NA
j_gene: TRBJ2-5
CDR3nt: TGTGCCAGCAGCTTCATACAGGCAGGCCAAGAGACCCAGTACTTC
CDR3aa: CASSFIQAGQETQYF